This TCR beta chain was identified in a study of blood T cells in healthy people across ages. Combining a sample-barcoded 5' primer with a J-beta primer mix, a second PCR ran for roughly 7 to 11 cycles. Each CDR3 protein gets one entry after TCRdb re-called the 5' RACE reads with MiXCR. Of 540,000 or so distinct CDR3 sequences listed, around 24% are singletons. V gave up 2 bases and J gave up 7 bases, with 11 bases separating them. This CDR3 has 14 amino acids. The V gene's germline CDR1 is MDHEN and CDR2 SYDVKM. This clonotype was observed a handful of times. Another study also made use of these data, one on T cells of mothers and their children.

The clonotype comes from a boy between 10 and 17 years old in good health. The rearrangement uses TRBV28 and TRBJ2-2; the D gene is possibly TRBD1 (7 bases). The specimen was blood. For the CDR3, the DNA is TGTGCCAGCAGTTTAAACAGGGGAGGCGGGGAGCTGTTTTTT. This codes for CASSLNRGGGELFF. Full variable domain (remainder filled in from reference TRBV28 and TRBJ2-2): DVKVTQSSRYLVKRTGEKVFLECVQDMDHENMFWYRQDPGLGLRLIYFSYDVKMKEKGDIPEGYSVSREKKERFSLILESASTNQTSMYLCASSLNRGGGELFFGEGSRLTVL.